This TCR beta chain was found in a study of post-analysis software for immune sequencing data. Study observations and caveats: Diversity measured as normalized Chao1 was significantly lower in multiple sclerosis patients than in controls. About five TRBV segments were more frequent in patients than controls; TRBV5-6, TRBV5-1 and TRBV20-1 belonged to this group. Strong co-clustering by F measure linked samples that shared a preparation batch.

The library was made from cDNA and included unique molecular identifiers. Using its own MiXCR run on the PCR reads, TCRdb lists one record per CDR3 protein. The sample shows about 770,000 distinct CDR3 sequences, about 45% of them seen only once. This CDR3 is 15 amino acids long. In germline, CDR1 is MGHDK, CDR2 SYGVNS. Turning to this clonotype: As yet, its antigen is unknown.

V gene TRBV25-1 combines with J gene TRBJ2-4, with 7 bases lining up with TRBD2. The DNA end lines up better with TRBJ2-7; the J call may be wrong. Sequencing was done on a sample of blood. This clonotype was obtained from a girl aged 10 to 17 with multiple sclerosis. The CDR3 reads CASSESGGGNYEQYF. The CDR3 nucleotides read TGTGCCAGCAGTGAATCGGGCGGGGGAAACTACGAGCAGTACTTC.